A single sample gave rise to the 13 T cell receptor beta chains below, sequenced in a study of tumor-infiltrating lymphocytes in primary liver carcinoma. The roughly 18-34 mg bulk tissue piece was not sorted before simultaneous RNA and DNA extraction. Synthesis of TCR beta cDNA was carried out from approximately 470 ng total RNA with a constant-region primer. Amplification in three nested multiplex PCR rounds with slightly modified ARM-PCR gave rise to TCR beta libraries. TRBV1-TRBV30 forward primers paired with a C-beta reverse primer drove the first two PCR rounds, ten to eleven cycles each. TCRdb reprocessed the multiplex PCR reads via MiXCR and lists one record per CDR3 protein. The repertoire holds 85,000 to 100,000 distinct CDR3 sequences, with about 70% as singletons. Material for sequencing was tumor-adjacent normal liver tissue. The receptors come from a man aged 35-49 years with primary liver carcinoma and hepatitis B virus infection.

A word on this clonotype: A read error may explain this, as a much larger clone is one base away. This chain connects TRBV7-8 to TRBJ2-3; D is uncertain. V was trimmed by 4 bases and J by 7 bases, leaving 9 bases between them. CDR1 and CDR2 (germline): SGHVS, FQNEAQ. This CDR3 contains 12 residues. CDR3 DNA: TGTGCCAGCAGCTGGGCGCTGAATACGCAGTATTTT. It translates to CASSWALNTQYF.

This clonotype occurred a few times. The chain combines TRBV13 with TRBJ2-1, with D possibly matching TRBD2 (5 bases). The ends were cut back, 1 base at V and 0 bases at J, with 19 bases in the middle. Per the germline V gene, CDR1 is PRHDT and CDR2 is FYEKMQ (reference sequence). The CDR3 consists of 19 residues. CDR3 sequence: CASSLEPAVFPRSYNEQFF. CDR3 coding DNA: TGTGCCAGCAGCTTAGAACCAGCGGTTTTTCCCCGCTCCTACAATGAGCAGTTCTTC.

A remark on this clonotype: A read error may account for a junction end that differs from germline. V and J are TRBV6-2 or TRBV6-3 and TRBJ1-2; D perhaps matches TRBD1 (6 bases). This CDR3 comprises 13 residues. Germline CDR1 and CDR2: MNHEY and SVGEGT. Here the CDR3 reads CVSSTGWDYGYIF. CDR3 in DNA: TGTGTCAGCAGCACAGGGTGGGACTATGGCTACATCTTC.

This clonotype was recorded at least ten times. The rearrangement joins TRBV6-5 to TRBJ2-2; TRBD1 agrees at 8 bases. Per germline, CDR1 MNHEY and CDR2 SVGAGI. This CDR3 has 15 amino acids. V lost 3 bases and J lost 6; bases outside the gene matches: 6. CDR3 amino acids: CASSYNRGSAGELFF. CDR3 in DNA: TGTGCCAGCAGTTATAACAGGGGGTCGGCCGGGGAGCTGTTTTTT.

This clonotype was detected only a few times. At one boundary the junction diverges from the germline segment, which might be a read error. The chain employs TRBV7-8 and TRBJ2-4; 9 nucleotides match TRBD1. CDR3 length equals 14 residues. Germline CDR1 is SGHVS and CDR2 is FQNEAQ. In nucleotides, the CDR3 is TGTGCCAGCAGCTTAGCGGCAGGACAGGGGATCCTTTTCTTC. This encodes CASSLAAGQGILFF.

The rearrangement uses TRBV6-2 or TRBV6-3 and TRBJ1-5; weak D call: TRBD1 (6 bases). The CDR3 has 15 amino acids. Germline-derived CDR1 and CDR2 are MNHEY and SVGEGT. The germline V and J ends were trimmed by 0 bases and 11 bases, with 17 bases remaining between them. The CDR3 sequence is CASSYSGGLAQSQHF. The CDR3 DNA reads as TGTGCCAGCAGTTACTCCGGGGGGCTCGCCCAGTCCCAGCATTTT.

Of note for this clonotype: One junction end does not reproduce the germline sequence, and a read error may be involved. The V call is TRBV30, the J call TRBJ2-3; no clear D. Germline V lookup: CDR1 GTSNPN, CDR2 SVGIG (reference sequence). There are 13 residues in the CDR3. CDR3 residues: CARSSLPPYMQYF. Here the CDR3 DNA reads TGTGCCCGGAGTTCCCTACCCCCATATATGCAGTATTTT.

This clonotype was found many times. The rearrangement joins TRBV6-6 to TRBJ2-6, with a tentative D call TRBD1 (5 bases). The germline V gene has CDR1 MNHNY and CDR2 SVGAGI (reference sequence). The length of the CDR3 is 17 residues. V lost 4 bases to trimming and J lost 4 bases, with 17 bases between them. Here the CDR3 reads CASSSNPKGYGANVLTF. The DNA for the CDR3 is TGTGCCAGCAGTTCAAACCCGAAGGGGTACGGGGCCAACGTCCTGACTTTC.

By share of the sample, this clonotype is medium-sized. The rearrangement links TRBV11-2 to TRBJ2-5; D is possibly TRBD1 (6 bases). The CDR3 has 17 amino acids. Trimming took 0 bases from V and 4 from J, leaving 18 bases between them. The germline V gene encodes CDR1 SGHAT and CDR2 FQNNGV. This CDR3 is CASSLDQQGLGLETQYF. CDR3 in DNA: TGTGCCAGCAGCTTAGATCAACAGGGCCTGGGTCTAGAGACCCAGTACTTC.

This clonotype was observed a handful of times. The gene calls are TRBV28 and TRBJ2-5; 8 bases map to TRBD2. The CDR3 loop spans 13 amino acids. Germline-derived CDR1 and CDR2 are MDHEN and SYDVKM. After removal of 5 bases from V and 5 bases from J, the junction contained 4 bases not matched to a gene. The CDR3 region is CASSPSGSETQYF. The DNA of the CDR3 is TGTGCCAGCAGTCCGAGCGGGAGTGAGACCCAGTACTTC.

The chain joins TRBV19 to TRBJ1-5; D is undetermined. CDR3 length: 13 residues. Trimming shortened V by 7 bases and J by 3 bases, and 10 bases separated the two germline ends. Per germline, CDR1 LNHDA and CDR2 SQIVND (reference sequence). The CDR3 here is CASTNGVNQPQHF. For the CDR3, the DNA is TGTGCCAGTACGAACGGCGTCAATCAGCCCCAGCATTTT.

This clonotype was observed once. A much larger clone differs by one base, so this may be a read error. This chain connects TRBV7-8 to TRBJ2-2; a possible D gene is TRBD2 (5 bases). This CDR3 region has 16 residues. The germline V gene encodes CDR1 SGHVS and CDR2 FQNEAQ. CDR3 amino acids: CASSLEGAELTGELYF. CDR3 in DNA: TGTGCCAGCAGCTTAGAGGGCGCAGAACTCACCGGGGAGCTGTATTTT.

A note on this clonotype: Mismatch with germline at one junction end may stem from a read error. CDR3 loop: CANSSVTSGSTDTQYF. DNA for the CDR3: TGTGCCAACAGTTCGGTGACCAGCGGGAGCACAGATACGCAGTATTTT. The genes are TRBV12-3 or TRBV12-4 and TRBJ2-3; D perhaps matches TRBD2 (6 bases). The CDR3 spans 16 residues.